This T cell receptor (beta chain) comes out of a study of OX40 agonist ivuxolimab in advanced cancers. Looking at the study overall: Enrollees could have had prior anti-PD-1, anti-PD-L1 or anti-CTLA-4 therapy, which over 35% had received. General observations from the study: The average count of expanded clones was higher among CD8+ T cells than among CD4+. At doses 0.1 to 3.0 mg/kg, CD4+ and CD8+ clones expanded.

Germline V gives CDR1 WNHNN, CDR2 SYGVQD (reference sequence). CDR3 size: 14 residues. Trimming removed 3 bases from V and 7 bases from J, with 16 bases in between. The method was immunoSEQ multiplex PCR; TCRdb's version includes in-frame clones alone and lacks a portion of them. The sample has nearly 60,000 clones; 75% to 90% are singletons. As regards this clone: Its specificity is unknown.

Exclusion applied to patients with autoimmune disease history or systemic immunosuppression. This specimen was CD4+ or CD8+ T cells sorted from blood, taken in a trial of the OX40 agonist ivuxolimab. The sequence derives from an adult with an advanced solid tumor such as melanoma, head and neck, liver or kidney cancer. The J gene is TRBJ2-7, the V gene TRBV10-1; D is possibly TRBD2 (6 bases). CDR3 region: CASSEGTRGGEQYF. The CDR3 coding sequence is TGCGCCAGCAGTGAAGGTACTAGAGGAGGGGAGCAGTACTTC.